Listed below are T cell receptor beta chains from one sample, sequenced in a study of CD8 T cells in ankylosing spondylitis. Via MiXCR, TCRdb re-called the 5' RACE reads, giving one row per CDR3 protein. The top ten clones hold approximately 0.93% of a sample with around 480,000 distinct CDR3 sequences, 15% to 20% of them seen once. The sequencing input was blood, either unsorted or a sorted T cell fraction (not recorded which). These receptors all stem from a male donor with ankylosing spondylitis. CDR3s include the opening cysteine and the closing phenylalanine or tryptophan. A D gene is named only where the DNA matches it firmly. Only some rows state a clone size, as once, few, many or a class for expanded clones.

many,TRBJ1-5,TRBV7-6,12,-,CASSPPNQPQHF,TGTGCCAGCAGCCCCCCCAATCAGCCCCAGCATTTT
-,TRBJ2-1,TRBV6-1,14,-,CATGRNRDPNEQFF,TGTGCCACAGGTCGGAACAGGGACCCCAATGAGCAGTTCTTC
-,TRBJ2-5,TRBV6-2/TRBV6-3,13,TRBD1,CALQGGPRETQYF,TGTGCCCTACAAGGGGGCCCCCGGGAGACCCAGTACTTC
-,TRBJ2-7,TRBV18,15,TRBD1,CASSPGTGGWYEQYF,TGTGCCAGCTCACCAGGGACAGGGGGCTGGTACGAGCAGTACTTC
many,TRBJ2-3,TRBV7-9,12,-,CASSRSTDTQYF,TGTGCCAGCAGCCGTAGCACAGATACGCAGTATTTT
-,TRBJ2-1,TRBV19,16,-,CASSIDRAETYNEQFF,TGTGCCAGTAGTATAGATCGGGCGGAGACATACAATGAGCAGTTCTTC
few,TRBJ1-2,TRBV4-2,15,TRBD1,CASSQERTGWNGYTF,TGTGCCAGCAGCCAAGAGAGGACAGGGTGGAATGGCTACACCTTC
-,TRBJ1-2,TRBV6-1,13,-,CASSKTAYYGYTF,TGTGCCAGCAGCAAGACAGCCTACTATGGCTACACCTTC
-,TRBJ2-3,TRBV20-1,12,-,CSARETSDTQYF,TGCAGTGCTAGGGAGACGTCAGATACGCAGTATTTT
-,TRBJ1-2,TRBV6-1,12,-,CAVQVGLWGYTF,TGTGCCGTCCAGGTGGGGTTGTGGGGCTACACCTTC
many,TRBJ2-4,TRBV12-5,20,-,CASGLVLGRDSSLAKNIQYF,TGTGCTAGTGGTTTGGTACTCGGCAGAGACTCATCCCTAGCCAAAAACATTCAGTACTTC
few,TRBJ2-1,TRBV24-1,16,TRBD2,CATSDRLAGGYNEQFF,TGTGCCACCAGTGATCGATTAGCGGGAGGATACAATGAGCAGTTCTTC
many,TRBJ2-2,TRBV12-3/TRBV12-4,15,-,CASRPRGLNTGELFF,TGTGCCAGCAGGCCCCGGGGCCTGAACACCGGGGAGCTGTTTTTT
-,TRBJ2-7,TRBV9,16,TRBD1,CARPPEKDRVRNEQYF,TGTGCCAGACCCCCGGAGAAGGACAGGGTGAGGAACGAGCAGTACTTC
-,TRBJ1-3,TRBV5-1,15,-,CASRKKTDSGNTIYF,TGCGCCAGCAGAAAAAAAACGGACTCTGGAAACACCATATATTTT
-,TRBJ1-4,TRBV20-1,15,-,CSARGRPAGNEKLFF,TGCAGTGCTAGAGGCAGACCGGCAGGAAATGAAAAACTGTTTTTT
many,TRBJ2-2,TRBV20-1,16,-,CSARDAGAQNTGELFF,TGCAGTGCTAGAGATGCGGGGGCCCAGAACACCGGGGAGCTGTTTTTT
-,TRBJ2-1,TRBV5-1,13,TRBD2,CASHSGGVNEQFF,TGCGCCAGCCACTCGGGGGGGGTGAATGAGCAGTTCTTC
-,TRBJ2-3,TRBV5-1,14,-,CASSASPGTDTQYF,TGCGCCAGCAGCGCCAGCCCAGGTACAGATACGCAGTATTTT
-,TRBJ2-7,TRBV20-1,16,TRBD2,CSARFLASGRTYEQYF,TGCAGTGCTAGATTCCTGGCTAGCGGGAGGACTTACGAGCAGTACTTC
few,TRBJ1-1,TRBV29-1,14,-,CSVAPRVPNTEAFF,TGCAGCGTGGCACCCCGGGTTCCGAACACTGAAGCTTTCTTT
few,TRBJ1-2,TRBV2,14,-,CASSPDLFNYGYTF,TGTGCCAGCAGTCCCGACCTGTTCAACTATGGCTACACCTTC
many,TRBJ1-4,TRBV12-3/TRBV12-4,15,TRBD1,CASSSRDRGNEKLFF,TGTGCCAGCAGTTCCCGGGACAGGGGTAATGAAAAACTGTTTTTT
many,TRBJ1-6,TRBV12-3/TRBV12-4,15,TRBD1,CASSFATGRRSPLHF,TGTGCCAGCAGTTTCGCGACAGGGAGACGTTCACCCCTCCACTTT
-,TRBJ2-1,TRBV2,15,-,CASRRGAGSYNEQFF,TGTGCCAGCAGACGGGGGGCCGGCTCCTACAATGAGCAGTTCTTC
-,TRBJ1-5,TRBV15,15,TRBD1,CATSRDRTGDQPQHF,TGTGCCACCAGCAGAGATAGGACAGGGGATCAGCCCCAGCATTTT
-,TRBJ2-7,TRBV5-4,15,-,CASSFNGPLNYEQYF,TGTGCCAGCAGCTTTAATGGTCCCCTTAACTACGAGCAGTACTTC
-,TRBJ1-1,TRBV20-1,14,-,CSASFGTLNTEAFF,TGCAGTGCTAGTTTCGGGACATTGAACACTGAAGCTTTCTTT
-,TRBJ1-5,TRBV20-1,14,-,CSALDRYSNQPQHF,TGCAGTGCTTTGGACAGATATAGCAATCAGCCCCAGCATTTT
few,TRBJ2-1,TRBV20-1,16,TRBD2,CSARDQASGRWNEQFF,TGCAGTGCTAGAGATCAGGCTAGCGGGAGATGGAATGAGCAGTTCTTC
-,TRBJ1-5,TRBV20-1,13,-,CSAPGDGNQPQHF,TGCAGTGCTCCCGGGGATGGCAATCAGCCCCAGCATTTT
-,TRBJ2-1,TRBV6-2/TRBV6-3,15,-,CASGKEGRKGAEQFF,TGTGCCAGCGGAAAGGAGGGGAGGAAGGGGGCTGAGCAGTTCTTC
-,TRBJ2-4,TRBV4-2,18,-,CASSQGRGWDRVKNIQYF,TGTGCCAGCAGCCAAGGGAGGGGGTGGGATAGGGTGAAAAACATTCAGTACTTC
few,TRBJ2-3,TRBV5-1,14,-,CASSLVQLADTQYF,TGCGCCAGCAGCTTGGTACAACTGGCAGATACGCAGTATTTT
-,TRBJ1-2,TRBV2,17,TRBD1,CASSSPGQGLFNYGYTF,TGTGCCAGCAGTTCCCCGGGACAGGGACTCTTTAACTATGGCTACACCTTC
-,TRBJ1-2,TRBV11-3,14,-,CASSPGHQNYGYTF,TGTGCCAGCAGCCCAGGACACCAGAACTATGGCTACACCTTC
-,TRBJ1-1,TRBV20-1,17,-,CSARGMGHQTRDTEAFF,TGCAGTGCTAGAGGGATGGGACACCAAACTAGGGACACTGAAGCTTTCTTT
-,TRBJ1-1,TRBV6-1,15,-,CASTHGGGRNTEAFF,TGTGCCAGCACCCACGGTGGGGGGCGAAACACTGAAGCTTTCTTT
-,TRBJ2-1,TRBV6-1,15,-,CASSRGGPPGNEQFF,TGTGCCAGCAGTAGGGGGGGCCCCCCGGGCAATGAGCAGTTCTTC
few,TRBJ1-1,TRBV30,11,-,CAWSDVPEAFF,TGTGCCTGGAGCGATGTGCCCGAAGCTTTCTTT
many,TRBJ1-4,TRBV6-5,15,-,CASSYSIRAGEKLFF,TGTGCCAGCAGTTACTCGATCAGAGCGGGTGAAAAACTGTTTTTT
-,TRBJ2-3,TRBV7-9,16,-,CASSLGGGTRTDTQYF,TGTGCCAGCAGCTTAGGCGGAGGGACAAGAACAGATACGCAGTATTTT
-,TRBJ2-7,TRBV6-6,12,-,CASTARIGEQYF,TGTGCCAGCACGGCCAGGATAGGCGAGCAGTACTTC
-,TRBJ2-7,TRBV18,12,-,CASSRKGDEQYF,TGTGCCAGCTCTCGAAAAGGTGATGAGCAGTACTTC
few,TRBJ1-5,TRBV6-1,16,-,CASSVTGFEGNQPQHF,TGTGCCAGCAGTGTAACAGGGTTCGAAGGCAATCAGCCCCAGCATTTT
few,TRBJ2-3,TRBV3-1,14,-,CASSPSGAANTQYF,TGTGCCAGCAGCCCCTCCGGGGCGGCGAATACGCAGTATTTT
few,TRBJ2-7,TRBV20-1,11,-,CSAREVGEQYF,TGCAGTGCTAGAGAGGTTGGGGAGCAGTACTTC
few,TRBJ2-7,TRBV12-3/TRBV12-4,14,TRBD1,CASRYEGQGGEQYF,TGTGCCAGCCGATACGAGGGACAGGGTGGTGAGCAGTACTTC
-,TRBJ2-3,TRBV5-6,13,-,CASSVYSTDTQYF,TGTGCCAGCAGCGTATATAGCACAGATACGCAGTATTTT
-,TRBJ2-5,TRBV5-1,16,TRBD2,CASSLEREAWSETQYF,TGCGCCAGCAGCTTGGAACGGGAGGCCTGGTCGGAGACCCAGTACTTC
-,TRBJ2-5,TRBV18,19,TRBD2,CASSPRSPGLAGVGETQYF,TGTGCCAGCTCACCACGATCCCCGGGACTAGCGGGAGTTGGCGAGACCCAGTACTTC
-,TRBJ1-5,TRBV27,13,-,CASSLSPTQPQHF,TGTGCCAGCAGTTTATCCCCCACACAGCCCCAGCATTTT